A single sample is the source of the 31 T cell receptor beta chains below, sequenced in a study of blood T cell repertoires in COVID-19. Measured with immunoSEQ multiplex PCR; TCRdb has only the in-frame clones, and not every one. The sample has about 40,000 clones, over 70% seen once. Source material: peripheral blood. The receptors here all came from a woman between 70 and 85 years old with acute or convalescent COVID-19.

This clone was seen once. The chain combines TRBV5-6 with TRBJ1-4; a weak D match, TRBD1 (5 bases). The CDR3 contains 16 residues. V was clipped by 1 base and J by 0 bases, with 10 bases between them. CDR1 SGHDT and CDR2 YYEEEE come from the germline V gene. CDR3 loop: CASSLLGGSTNEKLFF. The CDR3 DNA follows: TGTGCCAGCAGCTTGCTGGGGGGTTCAACTAATGAAAAACTGTTTTTT.

V usage is TRBV29-1 and J usage is TRBJ2-3; maybe TRBD1 (6 bases). The CDR3 loop spans 16 amino acids. Looked up from germline, CDR1 is SQVTM and CDR2 is ANQGSEA. V was trimmed by 5 bases and J by 2 bases, leaving 20 bases between them. The CDR3: CSVHFQGMGDTDTQYF. Written as DNA, the CDR3 is TGCAGCGTTCATTTTCAGGGGATGGGTGACACAGATACGCAGTATTTT.

The count of this clone is one. The V call is TRBV2, the J call TRBJ2-5, with D perhaps TRBD1 (6 bases). This CDR3 comprises 11 residues. Germline lookup yields CDR1 SNHLY and CDR2 FYNNEI. The V gene lost 7 bases and the J gene lost 5 bases, with 8 bases spanning the gap. CDR3 sequence (DNA): TGTGCCAGCACAGGGGTGGAGACCCAGTACTTC. Encoded protein: CASTGVETQYF.

This rearrangement joins TRBV29-1 to TRBJ1-1; TRBD1 agrees at 9 bases. The CDR3 is made up of 12 amino acids. Trimming at V came to 6 bases and at J to 7 bases, leaving 6 bases not matched to a gene. Germline V lookup: CDR1 SQVTM, CDR2 ANQGSEA. The CDR3 protein is CSVRDRESEAFF. The CDR3 DNA reads TGCAGCGTGAGGGACAGGGAGAGTGAAGCTTTCTTT.

The chain is built from TRBV5-1 and TRBJ1-4; D not certain. Per the germline V gene, CDR1 is SGHRS and CDR2 is YFSETQ. The V and J ends lost 4 bases and 11 bases respectively, with 18 bases between them. The CDR3 extends over 14 amino acids. In DNA form, the CDR3 reads TGCGCCAGCAGCGTGGACGGTAGCCCCGGGAAACTGTTTTTT. Protein product: CASSVDGSPGKLFF.

The rearrangement uses TRBV6-5 and TRBJ2-5; 7 nucleotides line up with TRBD1. The V and J ends lost 4 bases and 2 bases, in that order; junction bases with no gene match: 10. Germline V lookup: CDR1 MNHEY, CDR2 SVGAGI. This CDR3 contains 16 residues. In nucleotides, the CDR3 is TGTGCCAGCAGTTGGGTGCAACAGGGGTGGCAAGAGACCCAGTACTTC. Its translation: CASSWVQQGWQETQYF.

The chain employs TRBV24-1 and TRBJ2-1, with 7 bases that match TRBD2. Per germline, CDR1 KGHDR and CDR2 SFDVKD. V gave up 2 bases and J gave up 9 bases; unmatched junction bases: 6. The CDR3 totals 14 residues. DNA for the CDR3: TGTGCCACCAGTGATTCGGGACTATATGTTGAGCAGTTCTTC. It is translated as CATSDSGLYVEQFF.

The J gene is TRBJ2-3, the V gene TRBV7-9; possibly TRBD2 for D (7 bases). Deletions cut 3 bases from V and 0 bases from J, with 16 bases between. Germline CDR1 is SEHNR and CDR2 is FQNEAQ (reference sequence). CDR3 length: 17 residues. CDR3 bases: TGTGCCAGCAGCTTGGTTCCGCGGGGGCCCAGCACAGATACGCAGTATTTT. Residues: CASSLVPRGPSTDTQYF.

The chain links TRBV5-1 to TRBJ2-5; the match to TRBD1 covers 8 bases. Germline lookup yields CDR1 SGHRS and CDR2 YFSETQ. V lost 4 bases to trimming and J lost 2 bases; unmatched junction nucleotides: 7. The CDR3 has 15 residues. CDR3 amino acids: CASSPDRDSQETQYF. The CDR3 nucleotides read TGCGCCAGCAGCCCGGACAGGGATTCTCAAGAGACCCAGTACTTC.

The rearrangement links TRBV7-9 to TRBJ2-3, with TRBD2 matching over 16 bases. V dropped 4 bases and J dropped 2; count of bases not matched to a gene: 3. This CDR3 is built from 17 residues. The germline gives CDR1 SEHNR, CDR2 FQNEAQ (reference sequence). The chain's CDR3 is CASSSGTSGRATDTQYF. CDR3 sequence (DNA): TGTGCCAGCAGCTCCGGGACTAGCGGGAGGGCCACAGATACGCAGTATTTT.

The V gene is TRBV5-1, the J gene TRBJ2-1; tentatively, D is TRBD2 (5 bases). Trimming removed 0 bases at V and 0 bases at J, with 10 bases between. This CDR3 comprises 16 residues. CDR1 SGHRS and CDR2 YFSETQ come from the germline V gene. The CDR3 spells CASSLDPGSSYNEQFF. CDR3 bases: TGCGCCAGCAGCTTGGACCCGGGGAGCTCCTACAATGAGCAGTTCTTC.

V usage is TRBV7-2 and J usage is TRBJ2-3; TRBD2 matches at 7 bases. The CDR3 is made up of 16 amino acids. Germline loops: CDR1 SGHTA, CDR2 FQGNSA. Trimming removed 6 bases from V and 4 bases from J; junction bases left unmatched: 13. The CDR3: CASSTLAVGRPDTQYF. CDR3 nucleotide sequence: TGTGCCAGCAGTACCCTAGCGGTTGGGCGGCCAGATACGCAGTATTTT.

The chain links TRBV10-3 to TRBJ1-5, with D uncertain. V gave up 2 bases and J gave up 4 bases, with 3 bases separating them. The CDR3 is 12 residues long. Germline loops: CDR1 ENHRY, CDR2 SYGVKD. In DNA, the CDR3 is TGTGCCATCAGTGAGGAGAATCAGCCCCAGCATTTT. Protein: CAISEENQPQHF.

This clone was picked up one time. The DNA for the CDR3 is TGTGCCAGCAGCCAAGTCCGACAGGGGCGGATAGCTTTCTTT. Protein sequence: CASSQVRQGRIAFF. The genes are TRBV3-1 (or the pseudogene TRBV3-2) and TRBJ1-1, with TRBD1 matching over 8 bases. J was trimmed by 10 bases and V by 1 base; bases with no gene match: 8. CDR3 length: 14 amino acids. CDR1 and CDR2 (germline): LGHDT, YNNKEL (reference sequence).

V gene TRBV7-2 combines with J gene TRBJ1-5, with TRBD1 as a possible D gene (5 bases). This CDR3 has 16 amino acids. V lost 5 bases and J 3 bases, leaving 17 bases between the germline ends. Germline V CDR1 and CDR2: SGHTA, FQGNSA. This CDR3 reads CASSRMGGGINQPQHF. DNA of the CDR3: TGTGCCAGCAGCCGGATGGGGGGAGGCATCAATCAGCCCCAGCATTTT.

The CDR3 sequence is CASSLSNNEQFF. CDR3 nucleotide sequence: TGTGCCAGCAGTTTATCCAACAATGAGCAGTTCTTC. The chain is built from TRBV28 and TRBJ2-1; D unresolved. Trimming took 1 base from V and 5 from J, leaving 3 bases between them. The CDR3 consists of 12 residues. Germline-derived CDR1 and CDR2 are MDHEN and SYDVKM.

This clone was recorded only once. V is TRBV24-1 and J is TRBJ2-2, with D perhaps TRBD2 (6 bases). V lost 9 bases to trimming and J lost 4 bases, with 14 bases between them. The germline V gene encodes CDR1 KGHDR and CDR2 SFDVKD. The CDR3 length is 14 residues. The CDR3 here is CATSGGAGTGELFF. The CDR3 bases are TGTGCCACCTCAGGCGGGGCGGGCACCGGGGAGCTGTTTTTT.

J is TRBJ2-3 and V is TRBV10-2, with unresolved D. CDR1 and CDR2 (germline): WSHSY, SAAADI. The V end lost 7 bases, the J end lost 6 bases, and 5 bases lay between the germline ends. The CDR3 loop spans 10 amino acids. CDR3 bases: TGCGCCAGCATGTCGGATACGCAGTATTTT. It codes for CASMSDTQYF.

The CDR3 reads CASRPSGSEYNEQFF. The CDR3 DNA is TGTGCCAGCAGGCCTAGCGGGAGTGAGTACAATGAGCAGTTCTTC. The chain uses TRBV11-2 and TRBJ2-1; 10 nucleotides align to TRBD2. Trimming took 6 bases from V and 4 from J; bases not matched to a gene: 6. The CDR3 sequence is 15 residues long. CDR1 and CDR2 (germline): SGHAT, FQNNGV.

The chain uses TRBV7-2 and TRBJ2-1; 10 bases fit TRBD2. Germline V gene data show CDR1 as SGHTA and CDR2 as FQGNSA. V lost 5 bases to trimming and J lost 0 bases; unmatched junction nucleotides: 13. The CDR3 spans 19 residues. The CDR3 sequence: CASSHPRLAGSSSYNEQFF. Here the CDR3 DNA reads TGTGCCAGCAGCCACCCTCGACTAGCGGGTTCTAGCTCCTACAATGAGCAGTTCTTC.

This chain joins TRBV3-1 (or the pseudogene TRBV3-2) and TRBJ2-7; the match to TRBD2 covers 15 bases. This CDR3 spans 16 amino acids. CDR1 and CDR2 from the germline V gene are LGHDT and YNNKEL (reference sequence). V was clipped by 3 bases and J by 7 bases; unmatched bases: 7. CDR3 loop: CASSHRTSGGAEEQYV. The CDR3 bases are TGTGCCAGCAGCCACCGGACTAGCGGGGGGGCGGAAGAGCAGTACGTC.

The chain employs TRBV29-1 and TRBJ1-6; tentative D call: TRBD1 (5 bases). The CDR3 is 13 amino acids. From germline, CDR1 is SQVTM and CDR2 ANQGSEA. Trimming took off 2 bases at V and 9 bases at J, with 11 bases between the two ends. The CDR3 region is CSVELGVGSPLHF. CDR3 nucleotide sequence: TGCAGCGTTGAATTAGGGGTAGGTTCACCCCTCCACTTT. The full variable domain, rest sourced from reference TRBV29-1 and TRBJ1-6, is SAVISQKPSRDICQRGTSLTIQCQVDSQVTMMFWYRQQPGQSLTLIATANQGSEATYESGFVIDKFPISRPNLTFSTLTVSNMSPEDSSIYLCSVELGVGSPLHFGNGTRLTVT.

The rearrangement joins TRBV6-5 to TRBJ1-2; no reliable D call. Germline V gene lookup returns CDR1 MNHEY and CDR2 SVGAGI. CDR3 length equals 16 residues. V lost 1 base and J lost 6, with 18 bases in between. The chain's CDR3 is CASSYFSTSLLHGYTF. The CDR3 DNA follows: TGTGCCAGCAGTTACTTTAGTACTTCCCTTCTCCATGGCTACACCTTC.

This clone is a singleton in its sample. The chain carries TRBV27 and TRBJ2-2; 9 nucleotides align to TRBD2. CDR3 length equals 16 residues. After removal of 1 base from V and 2 bases from J, the junction contained 2 bases not matched to a gene. In germline, CDR1 is MNHEY, CDR2 SMNVEV (reference sequence). The CDR3 region is CASSLFGTSNTGELFF. CDR3 DNA: TGTGCCAGCAGTTTATTTGGGACTAGCAACACCGGGGAGCTGTTTTTT.

This clone was detected only a few times. The J gene is TRBJ1-2, the V gene TRBV12-5; no firm D call. The V gene's germline CDR1 is LGHNT and CDR2 FRNRAP. The CDR3 loop spans 14 amino acids. V lost 10 bases and J 7 bases, leaving 22 bases between the germline ends. CDR3 in amino acids: CATGPDLGISGYTF. The CDR3 DNA reads as TGTGCTACGGGTCCCGACCTCGGCATTAGTGGCTACACCTTC.

The chain is built from TRBV7-9 and TRBJ1-6, with D unresolved. CDR3 length: 14 residues. The V end lost 1 base, the J end lost 7 bases, and 8 bases lay between the germline ends. Per the germline V gene, CDR1 is SEHNR and CDR2 is FQNEAQ (reference sequence). CDR3 coding DNA: TGTGCCAGCAGCTTAGAACAGAACAATTCACCCCTCCACTTT. It yields the protein CASSLEQNNSPLHF. Full variable domain (remainder filled in from reference TRBV7-9 and TRBJ1-6): DTGVSQNPRHKITKRGQNVTFRCDPISEHNRLYWYRQTLGQGPEFLTYFQNEAQLEKSRLLSDRFSAERPKGSFSTLEIQRTEQGDSAMYLCASSLEQNNSPLHFGNGTRLTVT.

This sequence joins TRBV7-2 and TRBJ1-6, with 8 bases fitting TRBD1. V was clipped by 5 bases and J by 9 bases; unmatched bases: 3. The CDR3 contains 13 residues. Per the germline V gene, CDR1 is SGHTA and CDR2 is FQGNSA. The CDR3 DNA follows: TGTGCCAGCAGCACCACAGGGGGTTCACCCCTCCACTTT. Protein product: CASSTTGGSPLHF.

As to this clone: The identical CDR3 is also encoded by other nucleotide sequences in the sample. The rearrangement links TRBV20-1 to TRBJ1-3; the D is unclear. This CDR3 is 11 amino acids long. V lost 6 bases, J lost 4 bases, and 7 bases lay in between. The germline gives CDR1 DFQATT, CDR2 SNEGSKA (reference sequence). CDR3 nucleotides: TGCAGTGCCTTGTCGGGAAACACCATATATTTT. Translated: CSALSGNTIYF.

The V and J genes are TRBV14 and TRBJ1-2; tentatively, D is TRBD1 (6 bases). Germline loops: CDR1 SGHDN, CDR2 FVKESK. The germline V and J ends were trimmed by 1 base and 5 bases, with 8 bases remaining between them. The CDR3 length is 13 residues. CDR3 loop: CASSQGTVYGYTF. CDR3 nucleotide sequence: TGTGCCAGCAGCCAAGGGACAGTTTATGGCTACACCTTC.

The J gene is TRBJ1-1, the V gene TRBV9; D call uncertain. The CDR3 totals 15 residues. Germline V gene sequence: CDR1 SGDLS, CDR2 YYNGEE. The V end lost 0 bases, the J end lost 1 base, and 10 bases lay between the germline ends. CDR3 amino acids: CASSVGADSNTEAFF. The DNA of the CDR3 is TGTGCCAGCAGCGTAGGAGCGGATTCGAACACTGAAGCTTTCTTT.

The genes are TRBV19 and TRBJ2-4; TRBD1 agrees at 12 bases. With V trimmed by 10 bases and J by 5 bases, 9 bases remained unmatched. Germline lookup yields CDR1 LNHDA and CDR2 SQIVND (reference sequence). The CDR3 is 15 residues long. This CDR3 reads CATGGQGAGENIQYF. The CDR3 bases are TGTGCCACTGGGGGACAGGGGGCAGGGGAAAACATTCAGTACTTC.